The next 20 T cell receptor beta chains were all read from a single sample in a study of cytomegalovirus exposure and HLA in healthy donors. Primers: 60 Vbeta forward and 13 Jbeta reverse. The repertoire was sequenced with immunoSEQ multiplex PCR; TCRdb's copy has only in-frame clones and lacks some. The sample lists roughly 150,000 clones, approximately 82% seen once, with around 6.6% in the top ten. The specimen was PBMCs. All receptors derive from a woman between 50 and 59 years old in good health and CMV-seropositive.

This chain links TRBV12-5 with TRBJ2-3; D is unresolved. Germline V gene lookup returns CDR1 LGHNT and CDR2 FRNRAP. The CDR3 is 13 residues long. Trimming removed 6 bases from V and 7 bases from J, with 14 bases in between. This CDR3 reads CASGPASTNTQYF. CDR3 DNA sequence: TGTGCTAGTGGCCCAGCTTCCACTAATACGCAGTATTTT.

Concerning this clone itself: At one boundary the junction diverges from the germline segment, which might be a read error. The genes are TRBV2 and TRBJ1-5, with 8 bases aligning to TRBD1. Per germline, CDR1 SNHLY and CDR2 FYNNEI. The CDR3 sequence is 15 residues long. The CDR3 DNA reads as TGTGCCAGCAGCGAAGTGGGACAGGGCAATCAGCCCCAGCATTTT. Encoded protein: CASSEVGQGNQPQHF. Together with reference TRBV2 and TRBJ1-5, the CDR3 gives the full variable domain: EPEVTQTPSHQVTQMGQEVILRCVPISNHLYFYWYRQILGQKVEFLVSFYNNEISEKSEIFDDQFSVERPDGSNFTLKIRSTKLEDSAMYFCASSEVGQGNQPQHFGDGTRLSIL.

The chain couples TRBV7-6 to TRBJ2-2; 12 bases agree with TRBD1. The CDR3 has 15 amino acids. After removal of 9 bases from V and 0 bases from J, the junction contained 2 bases not matched to a gene. Germline assignment: CDR1 SGHVS and CDR2 FNYEAQ. CDR3 nucleotide sequence: TGTGCCAGTGGGACAGGGGGCGCGAACACCGGGGAGCTGTTTTTT. This sequence encodes CASGTGGANTGELFF.

The chain couples TRBV29-1 to TRBJ1-4; 8 positions match TRBD1. Looked up from germline, CDR1 is SQVTM and CDR2 is ANQGSEA. This CDR3 contains 14 residues. With 3 bases clipped from V and 8 bases from J, the junction kept 8 bases outside the gene matches. CDR3 nucleotide sequence: TGCAGCGTTGACCTCGGACAGGGAGGAGAAAAACTGTTTTTT. Translation gives CSVDLGQGGEKLFF.

The chain carries TRBV14 and TRBJ1-6, with a weak D call TRBD1 (5 bases). Deletions cut 4 bases from V and 10 bases from J, with 17 bases between. This CDR3 comprises 15 residues. Looked up from germline, CDR1 is SGHDN and CDR2 is FVKESK. CDR3 sequence reads: CASSLGRGPRSPLHF. CDR3 DNA: TGTGCCAGCAGCCTAGGGAGGGGCCCTAGATCACCCCTCCACTTT. Full variable domain (remainder filled in from reference TRBV14 and TRBJ1-6): EAGVTQFPSHSVIEKGQTVTLRCDPISGHDNLYWYRRVMGKEIKFLLHFVKESKQDESGMPNNRFLAERTGGTYSTLKVQPAELEDSGVYFCASSLGRGPRSPLHFGNGTRLTVT.

This clone has just one count. The V and J genes are TRBV5-1 and TRBJ1-2, with 8 bases that match TRBD1. Germline loops: CDR1 SGHRS, CDR2 YFSETQ. The CDR3 loop spans 15 amino acids. After removal of 4 bases from V and 4 bases from J, the junction contained 9 bases not matched to a gene. CDR3 nucleotide sequence: TGCGCCAGCAGCCAAGGGCAGGGGGCTGGCTATGGCTACACCTTC. It codes for CASSQGQGAGYGYTF.

The chain couples TRBV7-3 to TRBJ2-7, with D possibly matching TRBD1 (6 bases). From germline, CDR1 is SGHTA and CDR2 FQGTGA. The CDR3 spans 15 residues. Trimming removed 2 bases from V and 2 bases from J, with 13 bases in between. CDR3: CASSLGQGRTYEQYF. In DNA form, the CDR3 reads TGTGCCAGCAGCTTAGGGCAGGGGCGGACCTACGAGCAGTACTTC. The whole variable domain, remainder taken from reference TRBV7-3 and TRBJ2-7, is GAGVSQTPSNKVTEKGKYVELRCDPISGHTALYWYRQSLGQGPEFLIYFQGTGAADDSGLPNDRFFAVRPEGSVSTLKIQRTERGDSAVYLCASSLGQGRTYEQYFGPGTRLTVT.

The chain employs TRBV19 and TRBJ1-5; D uncertain. Germline values: CDR1 LNHDA, CDR2 SQIVND (reference sequence). This CDR3 is built from 14 residues. Deletions cut 0 bases from V and 5 bases from J, with 8 bases between. The CDR3: CASSIDRGYQPQHF. In nucleotides, the CDR3 is TGTGCCAGTAGTATAGACAGAGGGTATCAGCCCCAGCATTTT.

The gene calls are TRBV7-6 and TRBJ2-1, with a tentative D call TRBD2 (6 bases). The CDR3 is 17 amino acids. With 0 bases removed from V and 4 bases from J, the gap between germline ends came to 16 bases. Per germline, CDR1 SGHVS and CDR2 FNYEAQ. In nucleotides, the CDR3 is TGTGCCAGCAGCTTAGCGGCTCCCGCGGGGCTATACAATGAGCAGTTCTTC. It yields the protein CASSLAAPAGLYNEQFF.

This clone was seen a handful of times. This rearrangement joins TRBV4-2 to TRBJ1-2, with 7 bases that match TRBD1. CDR1 is LGHNA and CDR2 is YNFKEQ in the germline V gene. CDR3 size: 15 residues. With 0 bases clipped from V and 4 bases from J, the junction kept 5 bases outside the gene matches. The CDR3 bases are TGTGCCAGCAGCCAAGATTGGGACAGCCCCTATGGCTACACCTTC. Translation gives CASSQDWDSPYGYTF.

This chain joins TRBV5-1 and TRBJ1-5; 8 bases match TRBD1. The CDR3 loop spans 15 amino acids. Looked up from germline, CDR1 is SGHRS and CDR2 is YFSETQ. J gave up 6 bases and V 0 bases, and 5 bases lay outside the gene matches. The CDR3, as DNA: TGCGCCAGCAGCTTGGCAGGGGGCGCATTTCAGCCCCAGCATTTT. Translating gives CASSLAGGAFQPQHF.

The chain is built from TRBV6-5 and TRBJ1-1; 7 bases line up with TRBD1. V trimming: 8 bases; J trimming: 8 bases; junction bases outside the gene matches: 11. The CDR3 consists of 13 residues. Germline V gene lookup returns CDR1 MNHEY and CDR2 SVGAGI. The CDR3 DNA follows: TGTGCCAGCGCGGCAGGGGGAAAGGCGGAAGCTTTCTTT. It codes for CASAAGGKAEAFF.

This chain links TRBV27 with TRBJ2-1; 10 bases match TRBD1. CDR1 MNHEY and CDR2 SMNVEV come from the germline V gene (reference sequence). Losses at the gene ends were 6 bases for V and 5 bases for J; bases not matched to a gene: 10. The CDR3 is made up of 16 amino acids. CDR3 DNA sequence: TGTGCCAGCAGGGCTAGGGGGACAGGGGTGGACAATGAGCAGTTCTTC. Protein product: CASRARGTGVDNEQFF.

This chain joins TRBV6-5 and TRBJ2-7; TRBD2 agrees at 11 bases. Losses at the gene ends were 9 bases for V and 4 bases for J; bases not matched to a gene: 5. In germline, CDR1 is MNHEY, CDR2 SVGAGI. CDR3 length: 13 residues. Here the CDR3 reads CASFSGGVYEQYF. CDR3 in DNA: TGTGCCAGTTTTAGCGGGGGGGTGTACGAGCAGTACTTC.

This clone appeared a single time. The chain links TRBV6-1 to TRBJ1-3; D unresolved. Germline-derived CDR1 and CDR2 are MNHNS and SASEGT. The CDR3 has 12 amino acids. V shed 5 bases and J shed 4 bases, with 6 bases lying between them. The DNA for the CDR3 is TGTGCCAGCAGTAACAGCGGAAACACCATATATTTT. Protein sequence: CASSNSGNTIYF.

The rearrangement links TRBV7-9 to TRBJ2-7, with 7 bases matching TRBD2. Per germline, CDR1 SEHNR and CDR2 FQNEAQ (reference sequence). Trimming at V came to 7 bases and at J to 0 bases, leaving 9 bases not matched to a gene. The CDR3 is 15 amino acids. The CDR3 loop reads CASTFVASGSYEQYF. The CDR3 coding sequence is TGTGCCAGCACCTTTGTGGCTAGCGGCTCCTACGAGCAGTACTTC.

This chain uses TRBV6-1 with TRBJ2-5; the match to TRBD1 covers 9 bases. The V gene end was trimmed by 6 bases and the J gene end by 5 bases; junction bases not matched to a gene: 4. The CDR3 contains 13 residues. Germline values: CDR1 MNHNS, CDR2 SASEGT. Here the CDR3 reads CASRDRGGETQYF. DNA of the CDR3: TGTGCCAGCAGGGACAGGGGAGGGGAGACCCAGTACTTC.

The V and J genes are TRBV5-1 and TRBJ2-7; 7 nucleotides agree with TRBD1. Germline CDR1 SGHRS, CDR2 YFSETQ. J was trimmed by 5 bases and V by 7 bases; bases with no gene match: 15. The CDR3 runs 15 residues. CDR3 loop: CASSQGGRSSNEQYF. The CDR3 nucleotides read TGCGCCAGCTCCCAAGGGGGCCGATCTTCCAACGAGCAGTACTTC.

This chain joins TRBV7-9 and TRBJ1-1; TRBD1 aligns across 7 bases. The germline gives CDR1 SEHNR, CDR2 FQNEAQ (reference sequence). The CDR3 runs 18 residues. Germline trimming cut 4 bases from V and 4 bases from J; bases unmatched to any gene: 18. The CDR3 is CASSSIVRHRGGFTEAFF. The CDR3 bases are TGTGCCAGCAGCTCGATAGTGAGGCACAGGGGCGGCTTCACTGAAGCTTTCTTT.

The gene calls are TRBV6-6 and TRBJ2-6, with 7 positions matching TRBD1. In germline, CDR1 is MNHNY, CDR2 SVGAGI (reference sequence). The CDR3 covers 16 residues. V was pared by 7 bases and J by 0 bases, with 6 bases of the junction left unmatched. This CDR3 is CASKRGQTSGANVLTF. CDR3 DNA sequence: TGTGCCAGCAAGAGGGGACAGACCTCTGGGGCCAACGTCCTGACTTTC.